Sequencing of this T cell receptor (beta chain) was carried out in a study of T cells in women clearing cervical HPV infection. Regarding the study as a whole: Cases carried less TRBV6-7 than controls: 0.11% versus 0.16%. Each sample's T-cell count was unknown, possibly confounding richness.

Some clones are missing from TCRdb's copy, which holds only in-frame ones; the method was immunoSEQ multiplex PCR. This sample's table has fewer than 35,000 clones. J lost 5 bases, V lost 7 bases, and 6 bases had no gene match. Germline V gene lookup returns CDR1 SNHLY and CDR2 FYNNEI. The CDR3 has 13 residues. To note about this clone: The antigen remains unidentified. The CDR3 goes on 3 residues after the read ends, and that part is filled in from the germline J gene.

The chain combines TRBV2 with TRBJ2-5, with TRBD1 identical over 8 bases. The sequence came from a woman between 18 and 70 years old with a cervical HPV16 infection that either progressed to CIN3+ or cleared (not recorded which). The sample consisted of blood buffy coat. Partial CDR3 DNA: TGTGCCAGCAACAGGGGGTTTAGCGAGACC. This gives the protein CASNRGFSET. The whole CDR3 protein reads CASNRGFSETQYF.